The T cell receptor beta chain under discussion was sequenced for a study of Graves' ophthalmopathy and Graves' hyperthyroidism. Germline V gene lookup returns CDR1 LGHNA and CDR2 YNFKEQ. Between the trimmed V and J ends, which lost 3 bases and 1 base, there was a span of 27 bases. This CDR3 is built from 20 residues. This clonotype was recorded many times. The antigen is undetermined. Overall study results and limits: Detected in blood as well were most expanded thyroid clonotypes with frequency above 0.001.

Using RNA transcripts, the TCR beta CDR3 regions were amplified. In the first round, RT-PCR was carried out with HTBI primers, and a multiplex PCR formed the second round. Via MiXCR, TCRdb re-called the multiplex PCR reads, giving one row per CDR3 protein. The sample gives about 340,000 distinct CDR3 sequences, about 17% of which show up once; 9% to 15% is in the top ten. Material for sequencing was peripheral blood. V gene TRBV4-2 combines with J gene TRBJ1-2; maybe TRBD1 (6 bases). The source is an adult man with Graves' ophthalmopathy. The CDR3 spells CASSHLALEGMTGFNYGYTF. CDR3 nucleotides: TGTGCCAGCAGCCACCTGGCTCTAGAGGGGATGACAGGTTTTAACTATGGCTACACCTTC.